This T cell receptor beta chain was sequenced for a study of cytomegalovirus exposure and HLA in healthy donors. Regarding the study as a whole: It was taken for granted in presence/absence analyses that sequencing depth across donors was roughly uniform.

CDR1 and CDR2 (germline): SQVTM, ANQGSEA. With 4 bases removed from V and 6 bases from J, the gap between germline ends came to 7 bases. There are 11 residues in the CDR3. A remark on this clone: Its antigen remains unknown.

A multiplex PCR was run with 60 Vbeta primers and 13 Jbeta primers. Generated by immunoSEQ multiplex PCR, the TCRdb table keeps only in-frame clones and is missing some. This table has about 160,000 clones, approximately 85% appearing once. The genes are TRBV29-1 and TRBJ2-1; unclear D gene. This sequence was found in a man in his late teens or twenties in good health and CMV-seropositive. Material: PBMCs. CDR3 coding DNA: TGCAGCGTTGGGCCCATCAATGAGCAGTTCTTC. It codes for CSVGPINEQFF.